This T cell receptor (beta chain) originates from a study of shared clonotypes between healthy human individuals. Of note for this clone: Its antigen is currently unknown.

Measured with immunoSEQ multiplex PCR; TCRdb has only the in-frame clones, and not every one. This table holds some 2,100,000 clones, almost 96% found once. Trimming took off 2 bases at V and 0 bases at J, with 11 bases between the two ends. The CDR3 is made up of 15 amino acids. CDR1 and CDR2 (germline): SGDLS, YYNGEE. Study-wide findings and caveats: Estimated richness was generally greater in naive than memory subsets. Since donors were few, the genetic and exposure-history diversity represented was limited.

Adults of Caucasian background living in Nashville, Tennessee made up all donors. The specimen was naive CD4+ T cells sorted from blood. Stated subset: CD45RA+ positively selected. V gene TRBV9 combines with J gene TRBJ2-5; maybe TRBD2 (5 bases). This clonotype was obtained from a man between 18 and 29 years old in good health. For the CDR3, the DNA is TGTGCCAGCAGCGTGGACTCCTGGTACCAAGAGACCCAGTACTTC. Protein product: CASSVDSWYQETQYF.